This T cell receptor (beta chain) was recovered during a study of T cells after yellow fever vaccination. This clonotype was picked up a small number of times. Its antigen is unidentified. MiXCR, applied by TCRdb to the 5' RACE reads, yields one record per CDR3 protein. The sample lists 400,000 to 650,000 distinct CDR3 sequences, just over 20% occurring once. Per germline, CDR1 SGHTA and CDR2 FQGNSA. This CDR3 is built from 15 residues. J gave up 5 bases and V 7 bases, and 10 bases lay outside the gene matches. Study conclusions and caveats: Sorted repertoires could include abundant contaminating clonotypes from bulk cells. The CD4 compartment and the CD8 compartment contained a small share of clonotypes in common.

The J gene is TRBJ1-2, the V gene TRBV7-2; TRBD1 matches at 10 bases. This specimen was PBMCs, taken more than 20 days after the first yellow fever vaccination. This sequence originates from a man between 18 and 29 years old who received the YFV17D yellow fever vaccine. CDR3 protein: CASNAVGQGVYGYTF. CDR3 DNA: TGTGCCAGCAATGCGGTTGGACAGGGGGTATATGGCTACACCTTC.